This TCR beta chain is drawn from a study of technical replicates of blood from a handful of donors. The data were produced by immunoSEQ multiplex PCR, yet TCRdb's version contains in-frame clones alone and is incomplete. The table has some 82,000 clones, over 90% seen once. From germline, CDR1 is SNHLY and CDR2 FYNNEI. Trimming removed 4 bases from V and 4 bases from J; junction bases left unmatched: 4. The CDR3 has 14 residues. Input material: T cells isolated from PBMCs. This sequence joins TRBV2 and TRBJ1-3; 7 positions agree with TRBD1. The TCR originated in a human donor in good health. CDR3 DNA: TGTGCCAGCAGTGTAGACAGGGCCGGAAACACCATATATTTT. Translation: CASSVDRAGNTIYF.